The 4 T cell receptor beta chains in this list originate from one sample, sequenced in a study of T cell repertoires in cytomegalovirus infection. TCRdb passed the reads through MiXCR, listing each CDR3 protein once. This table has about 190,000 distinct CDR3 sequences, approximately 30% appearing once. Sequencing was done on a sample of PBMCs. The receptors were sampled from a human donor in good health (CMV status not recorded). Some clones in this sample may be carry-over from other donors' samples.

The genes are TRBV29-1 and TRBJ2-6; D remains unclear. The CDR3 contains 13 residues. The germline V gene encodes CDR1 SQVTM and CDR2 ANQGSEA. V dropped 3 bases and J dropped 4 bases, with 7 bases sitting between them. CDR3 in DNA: TGCAGCGTTGAGAGCTCCGGGGCCAACGTCCTGACTTTC. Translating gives CSVESSGANVLTF.

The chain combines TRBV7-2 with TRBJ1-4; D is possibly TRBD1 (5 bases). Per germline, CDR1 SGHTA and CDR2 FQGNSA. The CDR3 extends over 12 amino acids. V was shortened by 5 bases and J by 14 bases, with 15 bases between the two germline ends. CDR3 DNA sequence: TGTGCCAGCAGCCCGCGGGGGGACCATCTGTTTTTT. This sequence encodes CASSPRGDHLFF. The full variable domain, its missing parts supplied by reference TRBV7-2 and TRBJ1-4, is GAGVSQSPSNKVTEKGKDVELRCDPISGHTALYWYRQSLGQGLEFLIYFQGNSAPDKSGLPSDRFSAERTGGSVSTLTIQRTQQEDSAVYLCASSPRGDHLFFGSGTQLSVL.

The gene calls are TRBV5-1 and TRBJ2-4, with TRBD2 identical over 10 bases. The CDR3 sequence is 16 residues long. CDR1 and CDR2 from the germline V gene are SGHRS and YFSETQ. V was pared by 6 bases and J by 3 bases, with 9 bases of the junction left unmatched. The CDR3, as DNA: TGCGCCAGCACCTCCACTAGCGGGGTCGGCAAAAACATTCAGTACTTC. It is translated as CASTSTSGVGKNIQYF.

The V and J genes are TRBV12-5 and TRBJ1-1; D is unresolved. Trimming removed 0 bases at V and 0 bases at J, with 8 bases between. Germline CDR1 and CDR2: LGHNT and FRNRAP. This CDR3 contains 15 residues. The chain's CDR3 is CASGLVHVVNTEAFF. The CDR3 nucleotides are TGTGCTAGTGGTTTGGTCCACGTAGTGAACACTGAAGCTTTCTTT.